The 15 T cell receptor beta chains below were found in one sample sequenced in a study of T cells in Graves' hyperthyroidism and ophthalmopathy. Using RNA transcripts as the source, TCR beta CDR3 regions were amplified. Using the HTBI primer set, a first-round RT-PCR was run on the TCR CDR3. One entry per CDR3 protein, called by TCRdb with MiXCR from the multiplex PCR reads. The sample contains 700,000 or so distinct CDR3 sequences, around 17% of which appear only once. Input material: blood. The receptors stem from a young man with Graves' hyperthyroidism.

This sequence joins TRBV28 and TRBJ2-7; 11 bases line up with TRBD1. Trimming removed 9 bases from V and 0 bases from J; junction bases left unmatched: 7. The V gene's germline CDR1 is MDHEN and CDR2 SYDVKM. The CDR3 has 15 amino acids. The CDR3 here is CASTPGTGGSYEQYF. In DNA, the CDR3 is TGTGCCAGTACTCCCGGGACAGGGGGCTCCTACGAGCAGTACTTC.

The table lists this clonotype with many counts. This chain joins TRBV6-1 and TRBJ2-5; 13 nucleotides line up with TRBD2. The germline V gene has CDR1 MNHNS and CDR2 SASEGT. Germline trimming cut 3 bases from V and 3 bases from J; bases unmatched to any gene: 1. The CDR3 extends over 15 amino acids. Written as DNA, the CDR3 is TGTGCCAGCAGTGATGGACTAGCGGGAGAAGAGACCCAGTACTTC. Translating it yields CASSDGLAGEETQYF.

This clonotype showed up many times. The CDR3 protein is CSARNAPSPLHF. The CDR3 DNA reads as TGCAGTGCAAGGAATGCACCTTCACCCCTCCACTTT. The genes are TRBV20-1 and TRBJ1-6; D remains ambiguous. Trimming removed 6 bases at V and 9 bases at J, with 12 bases between. Germline-derived CDR1 and CDR2 are DFQATT and SNEGSKA (reference sequence). This CDR3 spans 12 amino acids.

The chain couples TRBV27 to TRBJ1-2; 7 bases fit TRBD1. Germline loops: CDR1 MNHEY, CDR2 SMNVEV (reference sequence). J was trimmed by 5 bases and V by 0 bases; bases with no gene match: 6. The CDR3 consists of 15 residues. The CDR3 DNA is TGTGCCAGCAGTTTATCCCAGGGGGTAGAGTATGGCTACACCTTC. Protein product: CASSLSQGVEYGYTF.

In its sample, this clonotype was seen many times. The chain employs TRBV6-1 and TRBJ1-5; 10 positions agree with TRBD1. From germline, CDR1 is MNHNS and CDR2 SASEGT. The ends lost 4 bases at V and 7 bases at J; junction bases unmatched: 1. The CDR3 spans 13 residues. The CDR3 region has the DNA TGTGCCAGCAGTGCGACAGGGGGCCAGCCCCAGCATTTT. Amino acid sequence: CASSATGGQPQHF.

A note on this clonotype: A read error may account for a junction end that differs from germline. The genes are TRBV5-6 and TRBJ2-3, with D tentatively TRBD2 (7 bases). The CDR3 is 17 residues long. Germline V CDR1 and CDR2: SGHDT, YYEEEE. The CDR3 spells CASNRGGAGVPPDTQYF. The CDR3 DNA reads TGTGCAAGCAACCGAGGGGGGGCGGGAGTCCCCCCAGATACGCAGTATTTT.

This clonotype was observed at least ten times. J is TRBJ1-5 and V is TRBV9; tentatively, D is TRBD1 (5 bases). Germline V gene data show CDR1 as SGDLS and CDR2 as YYNGEE. This CDR3 is built from 14 residues. Trimming pared 0 bases from V and 6 bases from J, leaving 10 bases between. Here the CDR3 reads CASSVGGMSQPQHF. In nucleotides, the CDR3 is TGTGCCAGCAGCGTAGGGGGGATGAGTCAGCCCCAGCATTTT.

This chain links TRBV18 with TRBJ2-3, with D possibly TRBD2 on 6 matching bases. Per germline, CDR1 KGHSH and CDR2 LQKENI. Trimming took 6 bases from V and 4 from J, leaving 11 bases between them. The CDR3 covers 13 residues. DNA for the CDR3: TGTGCCAGCTCCGGGAGCGCTGCAGATACGCAGTATTTT. Its translation: CASSGSAADTQYF. The whole variable domain, filled in from reference TRBV18 and TRBJ2-3, reads NAGVMQNPRHLVRRRGQEARLRCSPMKGHSHVYWYRQLPEEGLKFMVYLQKENIIDESGMPKERFSAEFPKEGPSILRIQQVVRGDSAAYFCASSGSAADTQYFGPGTRLTVL.

This clonotype was found a few times. For the CDR3, the DNA is TGTGCCAGCAGCGCCCCTGAAGGTAGCGGGAGAAGGTACGAGCAGTACTTC. Translated, it gives CASSAPEGSGRRYEQYF. The rearrangement links TRBV7-8 to TRBJ2-7, with 9 bases fitting TRBD2. CDR1 and CDR2 from the germline V gene are SGHVS and FQNEAQ. This CDR3 region has 17 residues. Losses at the gene ends were 5 bases for V and 4 bases for J; bases not matched to a gene: 15.

Ten or more counts support this clonotype. As DNA, the CDR3 is TGTGCCAGCAGTTTAGGTGTAGTATACGAGCAGTACTTC. Translation: CASSLGVVYEQYF. The chain couples TRBV28 to TRBJ2-7; D not resolved. V shed 2 bases and J shed 4 bases, with 9 bases lying between them. From germline, CDR1 is MDHEN and CDR2 SYDVKM. The CDR3 has 13 amino acids.

This clonotype has a count of ten or more. The V call is TRBV2, the J call TRBJ2-1; 9 nucleotides match TRBD2. CDR3 length equals 15 residues. Germline V gene lookup returns CDR1 SNHLY and CDR2 FYNNEI. Trimming took 4 bases from V and 5 from J; bases not matched to a gene: 6. CDR3 residues: CASSGGAGGNNEQFF. The CDR3 region has the DNA TGTGCCAGCAGTGGTGGGGCGGGAGGGAACAATGAGCAGTTCTTC.

The chain combines TRBV2 with TRBJ2-3; TRBD2 matches at 7 bases. The trim removed 8 bases at V and 3 bases at J, leaving 2 bases unmatched. Germline V gene lookup returns CDR1 SNHLY and CDR2 FYNNEI. The CDR3 runs to 12 residues. CDR3 sequence reads: CASSRETDTQYF. CDR3 nucleotides: TGTGCCAGCTCGCGGGAGACAGATACGCAGTATTTT.

Only a few counts were recorded for this clonotype. J is TRBJ1-1 and V is TRBV19; unclear D gene. Trimming shortened V by 7 bases and J by 0 bases, and 24 bases separated the two germline ends. Per the germline V gene, CDR1 is LNHDA and CDR2 is SQIVND (reference sequence). The CDR3 consists of 18 residues. As DNA, the CDR3 is TGTGCCAGTAACACCTCCCCGGTACAAATCTTAATGAACACTGAAGCTTTCTTT. Its protein product is CASNTSPVQILMNTEAFF.

This clonotype came up a few times. The chain has TRBV2 and TRBJ1-2, with 8 bases fitting TRBD1. Germline CDR1 reads SNHLY; CDR2 reads FYNNEI. The CDR3 spans 13 residues. The V and J ends lost 6 bases and 4 bases, in that order; junction bases with no gene match: 4. This CDR3 is CASRMGQVYGYTF. The CDR3 DNA is TGTGCCAGCAGAATGGGACAGGTCTATGGCTACACCTTC. The entire variable domain, with the rest obtained from reference TRBV2 and TRBJ1-2, is as follows: EPEVTQTPSHQVTQMGQEVILRCVPISNHLYFYWYRQILGQKVEFLVSFYNNEISEKSEIFDDQFSVERPDGSNFTLKIRSTKLEDSAMYFCASRMGQVYGYTFGSGTRLTVV.

This clonotype was counted at least ten times. The gene calls are TRBV6-1 and TRBJ2-1; no clear D. This CDR3 is 12 amino acids long. Between the trimmed V and J ends, which lost 5 bases and 9 bases, there was a span of 11 bases. The V gene's germline CDR1 is MNHNS and CDR2 SASEGT. This CDR3 is CASSPSASEQFF. DNA of the CDR3: TGTGCCAGCAGTCCTTCAGCGAGTGAGCAGTTCTTC.